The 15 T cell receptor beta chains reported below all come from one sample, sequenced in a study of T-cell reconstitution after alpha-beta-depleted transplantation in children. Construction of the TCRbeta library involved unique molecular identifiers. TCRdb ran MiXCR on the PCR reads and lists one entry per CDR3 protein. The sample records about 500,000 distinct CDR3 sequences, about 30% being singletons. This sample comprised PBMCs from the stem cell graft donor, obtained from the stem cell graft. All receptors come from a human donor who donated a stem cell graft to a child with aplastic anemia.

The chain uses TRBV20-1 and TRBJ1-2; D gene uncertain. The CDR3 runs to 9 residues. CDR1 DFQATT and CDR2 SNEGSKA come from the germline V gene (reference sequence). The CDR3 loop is CSVSYGYTF. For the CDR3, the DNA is TGCAGCGTAAGCTATGGCTACACCTTC.

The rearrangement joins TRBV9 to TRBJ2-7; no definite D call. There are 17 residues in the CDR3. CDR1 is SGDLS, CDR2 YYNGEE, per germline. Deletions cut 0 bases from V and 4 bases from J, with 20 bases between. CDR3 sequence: CASSVGLTTAGGYEQYF. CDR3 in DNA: TGTGCCAGCAGCGTAGGCCTCACCACGGCAGGTGGTTACGAGCAGTACTTC.

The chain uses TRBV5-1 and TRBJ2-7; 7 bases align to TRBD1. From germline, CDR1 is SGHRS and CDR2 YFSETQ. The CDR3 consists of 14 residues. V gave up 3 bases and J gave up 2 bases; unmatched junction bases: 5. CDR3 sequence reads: CASSSSGTAYEQYF. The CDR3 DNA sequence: TGCGCCAGCAGCTCCTCCGGGACAGCCTACGAGCAGTACTTC. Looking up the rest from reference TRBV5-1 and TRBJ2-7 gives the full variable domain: KAGVTQTPRYLIKTRGQQVTLSCSPISGHRSVSWYQQTPGQGLQFLFEYFSETQRNKGNFPGRFSGRQFSNSRSEMNVSTLELGDSALYLCASSSSGTAYEQYFGPGTRLTVT.

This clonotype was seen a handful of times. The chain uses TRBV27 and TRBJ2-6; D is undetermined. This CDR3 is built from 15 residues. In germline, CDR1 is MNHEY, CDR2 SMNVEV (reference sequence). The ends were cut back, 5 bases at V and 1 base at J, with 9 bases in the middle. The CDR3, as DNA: TGTGCCAGCAGTCCCCTCAAGTCTGGGGCCAACGTCCTGACTTTC. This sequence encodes CASSPLKSGANVLTF.

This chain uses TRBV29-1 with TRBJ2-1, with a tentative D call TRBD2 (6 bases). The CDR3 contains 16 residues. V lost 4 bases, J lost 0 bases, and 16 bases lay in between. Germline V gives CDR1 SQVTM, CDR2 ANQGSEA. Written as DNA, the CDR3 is TGCAGCGTTGGCAGGTTGGCGGGAAACTCCTACAATGAGCAGTTCTTC. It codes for CSVGRLAGNSYNEQFF.

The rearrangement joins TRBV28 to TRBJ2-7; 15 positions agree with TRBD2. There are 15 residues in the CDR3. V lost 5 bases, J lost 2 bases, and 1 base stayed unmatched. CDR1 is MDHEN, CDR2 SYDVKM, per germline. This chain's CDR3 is CASSGTSGRPYEQYF. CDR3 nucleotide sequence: TGTGCCAGCAGTGGGACTAGCGGGAGGCCCTACGAGCAGTACTTC.

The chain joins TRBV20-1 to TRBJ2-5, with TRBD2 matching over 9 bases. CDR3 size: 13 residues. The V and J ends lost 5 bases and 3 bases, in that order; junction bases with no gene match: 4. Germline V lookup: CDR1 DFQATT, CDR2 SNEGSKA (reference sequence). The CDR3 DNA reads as TGCAGTGCTGCCTTAGCGGGAGAAGAGACCCAGTACTTC. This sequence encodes CSAALAGEETQYF.

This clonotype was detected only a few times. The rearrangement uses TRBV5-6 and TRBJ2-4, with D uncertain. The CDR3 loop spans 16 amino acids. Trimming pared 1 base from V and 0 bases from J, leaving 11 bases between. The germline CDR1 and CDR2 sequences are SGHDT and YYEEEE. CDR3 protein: CASSLYSSLAKNIQYF. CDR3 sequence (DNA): TGTGCCAGCAGCTTGTATAGTTCCCTAGCCAAAAACATTCAGTACTTC.

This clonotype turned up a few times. The CDR3 coding sequence is TGTGCCATCAGTGAGTTAGGAAGTTTGGACACCGGGGAGCTGTTTTTT. Its protein is CAISELGSLDTGELFF. This chain links TRBV10-3 with TRBJ2-2, with D unclear. The germline V gene encodes CDR1 ENHRY and CDR2 SYGVKD. The ends were cut back, 1 base at V and 3 bases at J, with 12 bases in the middle. This CDR3 has 16 amino acids.

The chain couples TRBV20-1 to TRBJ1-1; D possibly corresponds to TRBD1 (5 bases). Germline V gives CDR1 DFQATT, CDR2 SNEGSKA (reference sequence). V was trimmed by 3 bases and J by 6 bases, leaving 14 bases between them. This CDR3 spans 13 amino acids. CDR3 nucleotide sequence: TGCAGTGCTAGTGTTGGGACGAGGCCTGAAGCTTTCTTT. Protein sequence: CSASVGTRPEAFF.

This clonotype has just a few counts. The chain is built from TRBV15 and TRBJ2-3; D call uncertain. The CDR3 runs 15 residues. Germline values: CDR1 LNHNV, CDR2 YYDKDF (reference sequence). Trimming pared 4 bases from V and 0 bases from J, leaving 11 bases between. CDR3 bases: TGTGCCACCAGCACCTCCCGGCTTAGCACAGATACGCAGTATTTT. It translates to CATSTSRLSTDTQYF.

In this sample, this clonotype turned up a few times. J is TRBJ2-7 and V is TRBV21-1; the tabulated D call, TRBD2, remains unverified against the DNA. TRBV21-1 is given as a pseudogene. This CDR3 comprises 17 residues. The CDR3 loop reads CASREASGRAGAYEQYF. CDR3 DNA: TGTGCCAGCAGGGAGGCTAGCGGGAGGGCCGGGGCCTACGAGCAGTACTTC.

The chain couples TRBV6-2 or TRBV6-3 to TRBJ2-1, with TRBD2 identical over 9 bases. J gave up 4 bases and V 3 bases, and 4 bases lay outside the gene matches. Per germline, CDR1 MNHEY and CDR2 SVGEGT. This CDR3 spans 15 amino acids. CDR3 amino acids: CASSYSGSYYNEQFF. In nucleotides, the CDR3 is TGTGCCAGCAGTTATAGCGGGAGCTATTACAATGAGCAGTTCTTC.

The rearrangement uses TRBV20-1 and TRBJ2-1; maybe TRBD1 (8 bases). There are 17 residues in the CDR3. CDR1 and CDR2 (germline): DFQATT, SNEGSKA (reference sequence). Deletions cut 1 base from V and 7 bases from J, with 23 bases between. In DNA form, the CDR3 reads TGCAGTGCTAGAGTTTTGGGACTACAGGGGGTGTTAAATGAGCAGTTCTTC. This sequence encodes CSARVLGLQGVLNEQFF.

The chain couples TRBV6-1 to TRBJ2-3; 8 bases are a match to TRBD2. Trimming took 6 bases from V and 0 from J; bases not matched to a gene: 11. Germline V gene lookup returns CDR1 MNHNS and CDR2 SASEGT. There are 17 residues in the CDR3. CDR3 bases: TGTGCCAGCAGCCGGTCCTGGGCTAGCGGGAGCACAGATACGCAGTATTTT. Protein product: CASSRSWASGSTDTQYF.